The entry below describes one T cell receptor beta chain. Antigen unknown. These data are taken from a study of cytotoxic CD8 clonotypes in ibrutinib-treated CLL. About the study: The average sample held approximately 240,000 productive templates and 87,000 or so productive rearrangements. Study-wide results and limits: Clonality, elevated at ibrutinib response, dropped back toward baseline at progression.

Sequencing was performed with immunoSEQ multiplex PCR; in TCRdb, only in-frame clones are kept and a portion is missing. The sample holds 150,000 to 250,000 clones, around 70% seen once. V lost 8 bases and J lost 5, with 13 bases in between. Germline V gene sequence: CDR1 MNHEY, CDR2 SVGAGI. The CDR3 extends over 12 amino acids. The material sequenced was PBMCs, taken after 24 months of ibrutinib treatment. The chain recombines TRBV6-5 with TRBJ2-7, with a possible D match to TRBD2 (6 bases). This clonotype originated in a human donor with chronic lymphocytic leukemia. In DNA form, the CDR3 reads TGTGCCAGCCGAACGGGGGTGCACGAGCAGTACTTC. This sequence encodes CASRTGVHEQYF.